The 13 T cell receptor beta chains presented below share a single source sample, sequenced in a study of radiation and T cells in renal cell carcinoma. TCRdb's table, derived via immunoSEQ multiplex PCR, lists solely in-frame clones and lacks some. Of more than 65,000 clones in the sample, 80% to 90% were seen once. Noted time point: blood 2 weeks post-SBRT. Treatment: 15 Gy SBRT to primary tumor, nephrectomy 4 weeks later. Sequencing used blood, obtained from a patient whose treatment included radiotherapy and nephrectomy. The receptors shown here come from a woman aged 45-59 years with renal cell carcinoma.

This chain uses TRBV27 with TRBJ2-3; D possibly corresponds to TRBD1 (5 bases). This CDR3 has 17 residues. The ends were cut back, 5 bases at V and 3 bases at J, with 21 bases in the middle. Per the germline V gene, CDR1 is MNHEY and CDR2 is SMNVEV (reference sequence). CDR3 nucleotide sequence: TGTGCCAGCAGTGGGATAGGGGTTCGGGCCTATACAGATACGCAGTATTTT. Its translation: CASSGIGVRAYTDTQYF.

This clone has a single count. CDR3 DNA sequence: TGTGCCTGGAGTGCTGCCCACAGGGCCACCTACGAGCAGTACTTC. Protein: CAWSAAHRATYEQYF. This chain joins TRBV30 and TRBJ2-7; tentative D call: TRBD1 (6 bases). Between the trimmed V and J ends, which lost 1 base and 2 bases, there was a span of 15 bases. The germline V gene has CDR1 GTSNPN and CDR2 SVGIG (reference sequence). The CDR3 is 15 residues long.

This clone showed up just once. J is TRBJ2-1 and V is TRBV9; possible D gene TRBD2, 5 bases. The CDR3 is 15 amino acids. V was trimmed by 0 bases and J by 0 bases, leaving 7 bases between them. CDR1 is SGDLS, CDR2 YYNGEE, per germline. Here the CDR3 DNA reads TGTGCCAGCAGCGTAGCGGGAATCTCCTACAATGAGCAGTTCTTC. It codes for CASSVAGISYNEQFF.

J is TRBJ2-7 and V is TRBV5-6; possibly TRBD1 for D (5 bases). CDR3 length: 12 residues. Trimming shortened V by 4 bases and J by 11 bases, and 16 bases separated the two germline ends. Germline values: CDR1 SGHDT, CDR2 YYEEEE. CDR3 bases: TGTGCCAGCAGCGTCCCCGACAGCTCCGAGTACTTC. Amino acid sequence: CASSVPDSSEYF.

The chain combines TRBV10-3 with TRBJ1-1; D gene uncertain. Trimming shortened V by 2 bases and J by 2 bases, and 6 bases separated the two germline ends. CDR3 length: 13 amino acids. Germline V gene data show CDR1 as ENHRY and CDR2 as SYGVKD. The CDR3 bases are TGTGCCATCAGTGAGATGGAAAACACTGAAGCTTTCTTT. This encodes CAISEMENTEAFF.

The rearrangement uses TRBV29-1 and TRBJ2-3; the D is unclear. Germline-derived CDR1 and CDR2 are SQVTM and ANQGSEA. V shed 1 base and J shed 3 bases, with 14 bases lying between them. The CDR3 is 15 amino acids. The chain's CDR3 is CSVEVIGLGTDTQYF. Here the CDR3 DNA reads TGCAGCGTTGAAGTCATAGGGCTCGGTACAGATACGCAGTATTTT.

The rearrangement links TRBV4-1 to TRBJ2-1, with TRBD2 matching 13 bases. V gave up 4 bases and J gave up 7 bases; unmatched junction bases: 10. The germline CDR1 and CDR2 sequences are MGHRA and YSYEKL. The CDR3 loop spans 17 amino acids. CDR3 DNA sequence: TGCGCCAGCAGCCCCCCATGGACTAGCGGGGGATGGAATGAGCAGTTCTTC. Translating it yields CASSPPWTSGGWNEQFF.

The chain recombines TRBV4-2 with TRBJ2-3, with 13 nucleotides matching TRBD2. The junction had 6 bases not matched to a gene; V was cut back by 1 base and J by 5 bases. Germline CDR1 and CDR2: LGHNA and YNFKEQ. The CDR3 length is 17 residues. CDR3 region: CASSQAGLAGAVDTQYF. The CDR3 bases are TGTGCCAGCAGCCAAGCCGGACTAGCGGGAGCTGTAGATACGCAGTATTTT.

This chain connects TRBV7-8 to TRBJ2-3; tentative D call: TRBD2 (6 bases). The CDR3 is 13 amino acids. V lost 5 bases, J lost 4 bases, and 10 bases lay in between. Germline CDR1 and CDR2: SGHVS and FQNEAQ. CDR3 in DNA: TGTGCCAGCAGCCGGAGGGAAGCAGATACGCAGTATTTT. This translates into CASSRREADTQYF.

The chain uses TRBV6-1 and TRBJ1-5; possible D gene TRBD1, 6 bases. The CDR3 has 15 residues. CDR1 MNHNS and CDR2 SASEGT come from the germline V gene. V dropped 4 bases and J dropped 0 bases, with 10 bases sitting between them. This CDR3 is CASSAAGDSNQPQHF. In DNA form, the CDR3 reads TGTGCCAGCAGTGCCGCAGGGGATAGCAATCAGCCCCAGCATTTT.

J is TRBJ2-7 and V is TRBV19; 12 nucleotides align to TRBD2. The V segment lost 5 bases and the J segment 2 bases; nucleotides outside the gene matches: 13. Germline lookup yields CDR1 LNHDA and CDR2 SQIVND (reference sequence). The CDR3 extends over 18 amino acids. The CDR3 loop is CASSFKGILAGGAYEQYF. In DNA, the CDR3 is TGTGCCAGTAGTTTTAAGGGGATCCTAGCGGGAGGGGCCTACGAGCAGTACTTC.

The J gene is TRBJ1-2, the V gene TRBV15; a possible D gene is TRBD1 (5 bases). The V and J ends lost 0 bases and 2 bases respectively, with 7 bases between them. CDR1 LNHNV and CDR2 YYDKDF come from the germline V gene (reference sequence). This CDR3 is 14 amino acids long. The CDR3 DNA is TGTGCCACCAGCAGAGATCCAGGGAACTATGGCTACACCTTC. It is translated as CATSRDPGNYGYTF.

The rearrangement uses TRBV7-3 and TRBJ2-1; weak D call: TRBD1 (6 bases). The CDR3 runs to 15 residues. V was clipped by 5 bases and J by 8 bases, with 19 bases between them. CDR1 and CDR2 from the germline V gene are SGHTA and FQGTGA. CDR3 in amino acids: CASSTPWAGAHEQFF. CDR3 bases: TGTGCCAGCAGCACACCGTGGGCAGGGGCCCATGAGCAGTTCTTC.